A single sample gave rise to the 7 T cell receptor beta chains below, sequenced in a study of beta chain features in type 1 diabetes. Broader study findings: Moderate but significant shortening of TCRB CDR3s was recorded in all four CD4+ subsets from Type 1 diabetes patients.

For these TCRs, the target antigens are not known. Expressed TCRB transcripts were sequenced because the isolated RNA had all been reverse transcribed beforehand. Repertoires were generated with immunoSEQ multiplex PCR, while TCRdb's copy carries only in-frame clones and drops some. The sample has 240,000 or so clones, over 20% seen once. The sample taken for sequencing was naive CD4+ T cells from blood. The receptors stem from a woman between 40 and 50 years old with type 1 diabetes.

This sequence joins TRBV7-9 and TRBJ1-5, with 7 positions matching TRBD1. Germline values: CDR1 SEHNR, CDR2 FQNEAQ (reference sequence). The CDR3 consists of 13 residues. The J segment lost 5 bases and the V segment lost 5 bases, leaving 3 bases of the junction unmatched. The CDR3 nucleotides read TGTGCCAGCAGCAGACAGGGATATCAGCCCCAGCATTTT. This sequence encodes CASSRQGYQPQHF.

The chain has TRBV5-1 and TRBJ2-3; 11 nucleotides agree with TRBD2. Germline V CDR1 and CDR2: SGHRS, YFSETQ. With V trimmed by 4 bases and J by 3 bases, 7 bases remained unmatched. The CDR3 is made up of 16 amino acids. The CDR3 nucleotides read TGCGCCAGCAGCCCGGGGACTAGCGGTATTACAGATACGCAGTATTTT. Translated: CASSPGTSGITDTQYF.

The V call is TRBV23-1, the J call TRBJ2-7; D perhaps matches TRBD1 (6 bases). TRBV23-1 counts as an open reading frame of uncertain function. The CDR3 has 12 amino acids. Trimming removed 6 bases at V and 12 bases at J, with 18 bases between. The CDR3 DNA is TGCGCCAGCAGCCCTCTAGGGGGTTCTCCGTACTTC. Its translation is CASSPLGGSPYF.

The V call is TRBV5-4, the J call TRBJ1-1, with D possibly being TRBD1 (5 bases). The ends were cut back, 4 bases at V and 4 bases at J, with 11 bases in the middle. In germline, CDR1 is SGHNT, CDR2 YYREEE (reference sequence). The CDR3 totals 13 residues. The CDR3 spells CASSTAGITEAFF. For the CDR3, the DNA is TGTGCCAGCAGCACCGCAGGGATCACTGAAGCTTTCTTT.

The chain joins TRBV9 to TRBJ1-3; D gene unclear. The ends were cut back, 4 bases at V and 0 bases at J, with 14 bases in the middle. This CDR3 comprises 16 residues. Germline V gives CDR1 SGDLS, CDR2 YYNGEE. The DNA of the CDR3 is TGTGCCAGCAGCCCTCAGGACTTTTCCTCTGGAAACACCATATATTTT. Translated: CASSPQDFSSGNTIYF.

The V and J genes are TRBV5-4 and TRBJ1-1; 12 bases align to TRBD1. V trimming: 4 bases; J trimming: 6 bases; junction bases outside the gene matches: 4. This CDR3 spans 14 amino acids. Looked up from germline, CDR1 is SGHNT and CDR2 is YYREEE (reference sequence). CDR3 nucleotide sequence: TGTGCCAGCAGCCGGGGACAGGGGGCATCTGAAGCTTTCTTT. It translates to CASSRGQGASEAFF.

This clone was detected a few times. This rearrangement joins TRBV6-5 to TRBJ1-2; TRBD1 agrees at 7 bases. Per germline, CDR1 MNHEY and CDR2 SVGAGI. This CDR3 is 16 amino acids long. V dropped 2 bases and J dropped 2; count of bases not matched to a gene: 8. The CDR3 region is CASSYSTGALNYGYTF. CDR3 coding DNA: TGTGCCAGCAGTTACAGCACAGGGGCCCTAAACTATGGCTACACCTTC.